This TCR beta chain was recovered during a study of neurological immune-mediated disorders. It was by 5'RACE with 10-nucleotide random UMIs that the cDNA was made. MiXCR, applied by TCRdb to the 5' RACE reads, yields one record per CDR3 protein. The table lists some 60,000 distinct CDR3 sequences, approximately 3.5% of them singletons. Whole-study findings and limits: None of the CDR3 amino acid sequences of expanded clones were shared across subjects, and this suggested private repertoires in all groups.

The CDR3 spans 14 residues. V was clipped by 1 base and J by 6 bases, with 13 bases between them. CDR1 is SGHTA, CDR2 FQGNSA, per germline. This clonotype was counted ten times or more. Antigen unknown. Sequencing was carried out using PBMCs. The gene calls are TRBV7-2 and TRBJ2-7; the D gene could be TRBD1 or TRBD2 (5 bases each). The receptor comes from a woman aged 30 to 39 with multiple sclerosis. CDR3: CASSLGGQRGEQYF. The CDR3 DNA sequence: TGTGCCAGCAGCTTAGGGGGCCAACGGGGCGAGCAGTACTTC.